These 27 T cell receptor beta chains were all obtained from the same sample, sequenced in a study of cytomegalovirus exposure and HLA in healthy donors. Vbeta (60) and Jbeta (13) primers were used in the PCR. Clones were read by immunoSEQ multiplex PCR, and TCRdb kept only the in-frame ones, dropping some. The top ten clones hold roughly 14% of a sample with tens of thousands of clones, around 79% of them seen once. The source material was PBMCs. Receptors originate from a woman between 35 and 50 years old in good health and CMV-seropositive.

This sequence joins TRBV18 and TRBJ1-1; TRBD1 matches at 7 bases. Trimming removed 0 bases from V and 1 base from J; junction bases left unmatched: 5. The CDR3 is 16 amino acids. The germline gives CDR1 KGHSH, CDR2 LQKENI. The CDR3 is CASSPPTGWKNTEAFF. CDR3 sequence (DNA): TGTGCCAGCTCACCACCGACAGGGTGGAAGAACACTGAAGCTTTCTTT.

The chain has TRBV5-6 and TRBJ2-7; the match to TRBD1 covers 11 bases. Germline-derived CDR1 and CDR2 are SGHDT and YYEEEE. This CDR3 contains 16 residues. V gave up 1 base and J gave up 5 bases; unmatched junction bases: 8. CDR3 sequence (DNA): TGTGCCAGCAGCTTGTTGGGGACAGGGGGAGAGGACGAGCAGTACTTC. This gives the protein CASSLLGTGGEDEQYF.

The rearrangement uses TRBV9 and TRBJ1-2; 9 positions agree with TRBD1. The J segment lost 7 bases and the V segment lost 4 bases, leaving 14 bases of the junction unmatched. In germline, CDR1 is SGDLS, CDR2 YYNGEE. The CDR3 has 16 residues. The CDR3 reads CASSPSGQGTWRGYTF. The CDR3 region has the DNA TGTGCCAGCAGCCCTTCCGGACAGGGGACGTGGCGTGGCTACACCTTC.

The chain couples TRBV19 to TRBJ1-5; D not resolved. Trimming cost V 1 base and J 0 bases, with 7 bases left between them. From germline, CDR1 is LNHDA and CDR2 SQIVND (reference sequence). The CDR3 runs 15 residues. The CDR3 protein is CASSIGTDSNQPQHF. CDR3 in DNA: TGTGCCAGTAGTATAGGTACAGATAGCAATCAGCCCCAGCATTTT.

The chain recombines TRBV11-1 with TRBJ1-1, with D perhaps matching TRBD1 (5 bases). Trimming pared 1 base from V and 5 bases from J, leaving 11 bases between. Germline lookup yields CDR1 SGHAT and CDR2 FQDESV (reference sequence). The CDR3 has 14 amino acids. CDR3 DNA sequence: TGTGCCAGCAGCTTAGAATCCAGGGTTACTGAAGCTTTCTTT. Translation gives CASSLESRVTEAFF.

The CDR3 reads CASSFEGLNTEAFF. DNA for the CDR3: TGCGCCAGCAGCTTCGAAGGACTAAACACTGAAGCTTTCTTT. The rearrangement joins TRBV5-1 to TRBJ1-1; D is ambiguous. This CDR3 is built from 14 residues. Germline CDR1 and CDR2: SGHRS and YFSETQ. The V and J ends lost 2 bases and 2 bases respectively, with 10 bases between them.

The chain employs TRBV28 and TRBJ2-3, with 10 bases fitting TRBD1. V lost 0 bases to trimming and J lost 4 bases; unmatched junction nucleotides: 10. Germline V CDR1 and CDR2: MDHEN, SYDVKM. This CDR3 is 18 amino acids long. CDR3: CASSLWDPGQGTSDTQYF. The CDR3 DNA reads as TGTGCCAGCAGTTTATGGGACCCGGGACAGGGGACGTCAGATACGCAGTATTTT.

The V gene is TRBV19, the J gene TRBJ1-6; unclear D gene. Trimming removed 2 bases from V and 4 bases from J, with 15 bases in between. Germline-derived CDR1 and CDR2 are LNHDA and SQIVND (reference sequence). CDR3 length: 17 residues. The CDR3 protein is CASSIRVPSEYNSPLHF. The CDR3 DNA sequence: TGTGCCAGTAGTATACGTGTCCCCAGCGAGTATAATTCACCCCTCCACTTT.

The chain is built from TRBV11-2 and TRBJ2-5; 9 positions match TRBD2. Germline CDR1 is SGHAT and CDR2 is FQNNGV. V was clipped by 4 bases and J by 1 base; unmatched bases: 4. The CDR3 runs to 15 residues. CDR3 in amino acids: CASSSLSGSQETQYF. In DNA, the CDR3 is TGTGCCAGCAGCTCGCTTAGCGGGAGCCAAGAGACCCAGTACTTC.

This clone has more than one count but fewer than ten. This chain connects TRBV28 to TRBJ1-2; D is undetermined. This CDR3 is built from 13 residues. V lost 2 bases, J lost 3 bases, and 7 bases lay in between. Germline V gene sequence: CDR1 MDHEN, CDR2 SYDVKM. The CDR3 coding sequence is TGTGCCAGCAGTTTAGCCAGCGACTATGGCTACACCTTC. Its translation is CASSLASDYGYTF.

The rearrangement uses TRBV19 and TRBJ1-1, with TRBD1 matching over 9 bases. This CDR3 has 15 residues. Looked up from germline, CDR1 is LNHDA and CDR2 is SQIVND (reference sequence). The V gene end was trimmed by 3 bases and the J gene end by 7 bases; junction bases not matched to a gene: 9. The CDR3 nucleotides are TGTGCCAGTAGTATCCCCCCGGGACAGGGCGTTGAAGCTTTCTTT. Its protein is CASSIPPGQGVEAFF.

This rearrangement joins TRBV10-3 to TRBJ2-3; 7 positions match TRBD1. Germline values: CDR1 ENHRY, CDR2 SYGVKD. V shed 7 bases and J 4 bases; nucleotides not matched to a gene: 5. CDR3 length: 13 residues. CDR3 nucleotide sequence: TGTGCCATCAAAGGGCAGGGGGCAGATACGCAGTATTTT. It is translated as CAIKGQGADTQYF.

The CDR3 sequence: CASTRDSSFSTDTQYF. As DNA, the CDR3 is TGTGCCAGCACCCGGGATAGTTCCTTTAGCACAGATACGCAGTATTTT. This chain joins TRBV6-6 and TRBJ2-3, with TRBD2 as a possible D gene (5 bases). Deletions cut 7 bases from V and 0 bases from J, with 17 bases between. Germline CDR1 and CDR2: MNHNY and SVGAGI (reference sequence). This CDR3 has 16 amino acids.

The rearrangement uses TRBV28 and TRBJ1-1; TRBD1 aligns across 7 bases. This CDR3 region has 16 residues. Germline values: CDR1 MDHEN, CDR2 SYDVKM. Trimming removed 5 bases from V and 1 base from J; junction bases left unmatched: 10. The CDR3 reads CASSLNTGARNTEAFF. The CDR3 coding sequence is TGTGCCAGCAGTCTTAACACAGGGGCGAGGAACACTGAAGCTTTCTTT.

The CDR3 DNA reads TGTGCCAGCAGCAACTCACAGGGAAACGAAGCTTTCTTT. It yields the protein CASSNSQGNEAFF. The V gene is TRBV7-2, the J gene TRBJ1-1, with D tentatively TRBD1 (6 bases). Germline CDR1 and CDR2: SGHTA and FQGNSA. This CDR3 spans 13 amino acids. The V gene lost 5 bases and the J gene lost 8 bases, with 15 bases spanning the gap.

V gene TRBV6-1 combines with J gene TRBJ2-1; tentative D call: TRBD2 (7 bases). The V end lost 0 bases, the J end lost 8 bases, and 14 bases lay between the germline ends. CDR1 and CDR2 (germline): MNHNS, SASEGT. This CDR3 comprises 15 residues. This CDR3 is CASSEAGGAFDEQFF. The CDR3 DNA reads TGTGCCAGCAGTGAAGCGGGGGGGGCTTTTGATGAGCAGTTCTTC.

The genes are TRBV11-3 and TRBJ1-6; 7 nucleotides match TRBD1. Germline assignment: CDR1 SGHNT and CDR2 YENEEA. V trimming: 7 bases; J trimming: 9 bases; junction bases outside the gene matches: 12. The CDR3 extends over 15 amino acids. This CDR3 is CASNRGGYFSSPLHF. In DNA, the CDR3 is TGTGCCAGCAACAGGGGTGGGTACTTTAGTTCACCCCTCCACTTT.

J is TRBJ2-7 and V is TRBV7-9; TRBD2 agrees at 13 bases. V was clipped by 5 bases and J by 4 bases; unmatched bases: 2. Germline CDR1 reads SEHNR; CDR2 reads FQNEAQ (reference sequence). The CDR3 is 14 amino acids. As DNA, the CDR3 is TGTGCCAGCAGCAGGACTAGCGGGAGTTACGAGCAGTACTTC. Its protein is CASSRTSGSYEQYF.

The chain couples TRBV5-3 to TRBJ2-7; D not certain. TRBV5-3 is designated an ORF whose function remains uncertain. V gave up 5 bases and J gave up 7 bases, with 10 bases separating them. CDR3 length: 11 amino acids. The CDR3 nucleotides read TGTGCCAGAAGAGACCACAGTGAGCAGTACTTC. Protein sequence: CARRDHSEQYF.

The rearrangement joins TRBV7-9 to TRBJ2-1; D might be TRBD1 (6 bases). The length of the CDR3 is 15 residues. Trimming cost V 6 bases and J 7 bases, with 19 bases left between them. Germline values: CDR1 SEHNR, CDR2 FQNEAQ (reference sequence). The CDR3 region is CASRSDFMRGNEQFF. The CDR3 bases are TGTGCCAGCAGGTCGGACTTTATGAGGGGGAATGAGCAGTTCTTC.

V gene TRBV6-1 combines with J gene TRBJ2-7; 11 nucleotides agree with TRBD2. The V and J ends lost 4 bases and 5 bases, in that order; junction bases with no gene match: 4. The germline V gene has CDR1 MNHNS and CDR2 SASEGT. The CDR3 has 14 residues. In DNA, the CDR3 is TGTGCCAGCAGTGGCGGGACTAGCGGCAACGAGCAGTACTTC. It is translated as CASSGGTSGNEQYF.

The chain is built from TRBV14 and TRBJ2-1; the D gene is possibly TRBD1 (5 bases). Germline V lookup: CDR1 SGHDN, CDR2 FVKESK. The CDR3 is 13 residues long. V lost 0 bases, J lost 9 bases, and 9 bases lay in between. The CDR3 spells CASSQEGPPEQFF. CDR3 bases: TGTGCCAGCAGCCAAGAGGGGCCGCCTGAGCAGTTCTTC. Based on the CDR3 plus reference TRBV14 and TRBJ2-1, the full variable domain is EAGVTQFPSHSVIEKGQTVTLRCDPISGHDNLYWYRRVMGKEIKFLLHFVKESKQDESGMPNNRFLAERTGGTYSTLKVQPAELEDSGVYFCASSQEGPPEQFFGPGTRLTVL.

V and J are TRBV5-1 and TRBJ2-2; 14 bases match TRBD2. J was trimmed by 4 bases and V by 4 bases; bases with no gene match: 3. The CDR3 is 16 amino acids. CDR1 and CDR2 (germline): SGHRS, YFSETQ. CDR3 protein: CASSPGLAGGTGELFF. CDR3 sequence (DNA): TGCGCCAGCAGCCCCGGACTAGCGGGAGGCACCGGGGAGCTGTTTTTT.

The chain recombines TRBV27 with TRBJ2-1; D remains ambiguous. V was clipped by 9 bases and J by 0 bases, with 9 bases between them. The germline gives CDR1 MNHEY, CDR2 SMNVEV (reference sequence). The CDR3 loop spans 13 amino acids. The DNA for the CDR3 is TGTGCCAGTTCTAGGAGCTCCTACAATGAGCAGTTCTTC. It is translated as CASSRSSYNEQFF.

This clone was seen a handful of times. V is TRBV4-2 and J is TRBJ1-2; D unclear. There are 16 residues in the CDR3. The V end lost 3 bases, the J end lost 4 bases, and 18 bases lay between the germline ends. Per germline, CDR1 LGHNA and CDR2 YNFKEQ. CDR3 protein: CASSQRALSPSYGYTF. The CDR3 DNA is TGTGCCAGCAGCCAGAGGGCGTTATCCCCATCCTATGGCTACACCTTC.

The DNA for the CDR3 is TGTGCCAGCAGGAAAGGGAGGGGGACAGGGGGCGAAAAACTGTTTTTT. It translates to CASRKGRGTGGEKLFF. The V call is TRBV28, the J call TRBJ1-4, with 12 bases fitting TRBD1. With 6 bases clipped from V and 8 bases from J, the junction kept 10 bases outside the gene matches. The CDR3 runs to 16 residues. Germline loops: CDR1 MDHEN, CDR2 SYDVKM.

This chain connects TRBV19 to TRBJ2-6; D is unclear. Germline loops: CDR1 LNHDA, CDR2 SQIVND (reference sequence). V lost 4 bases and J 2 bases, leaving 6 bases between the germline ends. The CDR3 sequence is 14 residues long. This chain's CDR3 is CASSRATGANVLTF. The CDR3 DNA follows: TGTGCCAGTAGTAGAGCTACTGGGGCCAACGTCCTGACTTTC. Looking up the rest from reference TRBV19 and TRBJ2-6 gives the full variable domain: DGGITQSPKYLFRKEGQNVTLSCEQNLNHDAMYWYRQDPGQGLRLIYYSQIVNDFQKGDIAEGYSVSREKKESFPLTVTSAQKNPTAFYLCASSRATGANVLTFGAGSRLTVL.